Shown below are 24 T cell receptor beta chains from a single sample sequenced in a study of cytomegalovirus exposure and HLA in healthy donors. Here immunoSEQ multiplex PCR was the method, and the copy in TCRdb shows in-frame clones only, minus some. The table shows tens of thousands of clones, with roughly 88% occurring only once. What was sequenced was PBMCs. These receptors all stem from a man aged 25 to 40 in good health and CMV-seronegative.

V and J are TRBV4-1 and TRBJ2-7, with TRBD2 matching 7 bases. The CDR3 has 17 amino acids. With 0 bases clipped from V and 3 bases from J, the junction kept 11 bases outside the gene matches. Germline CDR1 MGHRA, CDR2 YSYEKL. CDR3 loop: CASSQDPVGGRYYEQYF. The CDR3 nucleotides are TGCGCCAGCAGCCAAGACCCGGTGGGGGGGAGATACTACGAGCAGTACTTC.

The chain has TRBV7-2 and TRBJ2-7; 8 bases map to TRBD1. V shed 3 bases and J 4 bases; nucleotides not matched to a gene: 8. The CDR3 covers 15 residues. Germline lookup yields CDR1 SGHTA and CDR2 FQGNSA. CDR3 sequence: CASSLRRGLEYEQYF. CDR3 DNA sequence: TGTGCCAGCAGCTTGCGCAGGGGGCTCGAATACGAGCAGTACTTC.

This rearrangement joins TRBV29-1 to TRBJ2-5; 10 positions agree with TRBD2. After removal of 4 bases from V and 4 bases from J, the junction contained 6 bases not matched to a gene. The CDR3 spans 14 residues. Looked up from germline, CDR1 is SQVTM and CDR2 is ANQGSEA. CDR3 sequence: CSVVERGGLETQYF. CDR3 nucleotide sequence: TGCAGCGTTGTCGAGCGGGGGGGATTAGAGACCCAGTACTTC.

CDR3 DNA sequence: TGTGCCAGCTCACCACACAGGCTAGGGAACTCCTATAATTCACCCCTCCACTTT. It is translated as CASSPHRLGNSYNSPLHF. The chain links TRBV18 to TRBJ1-6; weak D call: TRBD1 (5 bases). The length of the CDR3 is 18 residues. The germline V and J ends were trimmed by 1 base and 0 bases, with 13 bases remaining between them. CDR1 is KGHSH and CDR2 is LQKENI in the germline V gene. Complete variable domain (other parts from reference TRBV18 and TRBJ1-6): NAGVMQNPRHLVRRRGQEARLRCSPMKGHSHVYWYRQLPEEGLKFMVYLQKENIIDESGMPKERFSAEFPKEGPSILRIQQVVRGDSAAYFCASSPHRLGNSYNSPLHFGNGTRLTVT.

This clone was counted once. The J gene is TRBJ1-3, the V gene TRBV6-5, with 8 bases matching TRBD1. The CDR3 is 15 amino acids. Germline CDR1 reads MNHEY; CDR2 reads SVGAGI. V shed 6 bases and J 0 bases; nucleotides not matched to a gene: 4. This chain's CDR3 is CASRKGQVSGNTIYF. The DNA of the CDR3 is TGTGCCAGCAGGAAGGGACAGGTCTCTGGAAACACCATATATTTT.

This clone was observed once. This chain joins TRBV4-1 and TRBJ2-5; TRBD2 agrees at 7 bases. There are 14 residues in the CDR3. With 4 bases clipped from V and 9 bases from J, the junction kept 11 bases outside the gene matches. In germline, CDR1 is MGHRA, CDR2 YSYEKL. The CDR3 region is CASSPGLAAGAQYF. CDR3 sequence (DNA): TGCGCCAGCAGCCCCGGACTTGCCGCGGGGGCCCAGTACTTC.

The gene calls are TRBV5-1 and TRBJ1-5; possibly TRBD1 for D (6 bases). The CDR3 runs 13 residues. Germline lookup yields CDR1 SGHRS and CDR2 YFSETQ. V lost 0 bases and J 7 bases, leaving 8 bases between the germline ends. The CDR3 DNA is TGCGCCAGCAGCTTGGTGCAGGGGCAGCCCCAGCATTTT. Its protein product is CASSLVQGQPQHF.

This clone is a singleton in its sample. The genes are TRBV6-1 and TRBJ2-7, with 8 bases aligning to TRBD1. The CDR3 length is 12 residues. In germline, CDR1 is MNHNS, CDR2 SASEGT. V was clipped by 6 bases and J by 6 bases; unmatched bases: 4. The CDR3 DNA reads TGTGCCAGCAGCGACAGGGGAACCGAGCAGTACTTC. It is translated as CASSDRGTEQYF.

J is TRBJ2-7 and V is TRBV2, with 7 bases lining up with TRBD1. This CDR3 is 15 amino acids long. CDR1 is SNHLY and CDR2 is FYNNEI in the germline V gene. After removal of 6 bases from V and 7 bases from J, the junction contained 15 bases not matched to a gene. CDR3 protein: CASRDPGQLDEEQYF. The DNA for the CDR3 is TGTGCCAGCAGGGATCCGGGACAGCTAGATGAGGAGCAGTACTTC.

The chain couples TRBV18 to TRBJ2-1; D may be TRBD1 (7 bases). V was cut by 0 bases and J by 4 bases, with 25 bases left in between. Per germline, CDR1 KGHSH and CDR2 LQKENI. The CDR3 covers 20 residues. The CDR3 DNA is TGTGCCAGCTCACCACCCCAGGGGCAGGGGGGAGGCAAACTTTACAATGAGCAGTTCTTC. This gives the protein CASSPPQGQGGGKLYNEQFF.

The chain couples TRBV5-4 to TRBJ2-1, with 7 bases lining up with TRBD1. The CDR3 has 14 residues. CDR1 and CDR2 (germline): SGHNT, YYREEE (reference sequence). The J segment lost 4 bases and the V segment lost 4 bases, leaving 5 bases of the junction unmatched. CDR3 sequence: CASSERDRYNEQFF. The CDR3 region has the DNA TGTGCCAGCAGCGAACGGGACAGATACAATGAGCAGTTCTTC.

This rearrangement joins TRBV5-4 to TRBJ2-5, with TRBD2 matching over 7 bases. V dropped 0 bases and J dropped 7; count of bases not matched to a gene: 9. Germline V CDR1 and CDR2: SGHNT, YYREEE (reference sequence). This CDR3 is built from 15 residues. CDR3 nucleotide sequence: TGTGCCAGCAGCTTGGCCTGGGGGACTAAAGGGACCCAGTACTTC. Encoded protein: CASSLAWGTKGTQYF.

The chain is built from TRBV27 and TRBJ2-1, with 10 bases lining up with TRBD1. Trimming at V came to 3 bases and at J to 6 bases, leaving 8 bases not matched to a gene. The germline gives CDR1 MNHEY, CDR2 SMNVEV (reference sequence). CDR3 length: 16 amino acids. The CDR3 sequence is CASSFYGQGEFNEQFF. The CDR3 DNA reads TGTGCCAGCAGTTTTTACGGACAGGGGGAGTTCAATGAGCAGTTCTTC.

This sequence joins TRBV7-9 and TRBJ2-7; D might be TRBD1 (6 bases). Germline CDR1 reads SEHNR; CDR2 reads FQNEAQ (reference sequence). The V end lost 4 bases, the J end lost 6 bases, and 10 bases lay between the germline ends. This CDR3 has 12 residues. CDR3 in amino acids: CASSYGTLEQYF. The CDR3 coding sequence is TGTGCCAGCAGCTACGGGACACTCGAGCAGTACTTC.

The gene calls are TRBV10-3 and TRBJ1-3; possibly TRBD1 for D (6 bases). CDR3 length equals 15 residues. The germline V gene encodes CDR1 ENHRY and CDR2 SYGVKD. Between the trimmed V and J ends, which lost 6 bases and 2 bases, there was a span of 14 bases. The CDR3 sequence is CAISDLRGTGNTIYF. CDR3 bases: TGTGCCATCAGCGACCTCAGGGGAACTGGAAACACCATATATTTT.

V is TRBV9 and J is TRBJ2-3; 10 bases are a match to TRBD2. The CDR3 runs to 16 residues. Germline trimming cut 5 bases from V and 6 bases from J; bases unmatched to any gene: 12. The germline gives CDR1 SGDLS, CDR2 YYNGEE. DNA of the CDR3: TGTGCCAGCAGAGACTTAAGCGGGAGGGCCGATGATACGCAGTATTTT. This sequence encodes CASRDLSGRADDTQYF.

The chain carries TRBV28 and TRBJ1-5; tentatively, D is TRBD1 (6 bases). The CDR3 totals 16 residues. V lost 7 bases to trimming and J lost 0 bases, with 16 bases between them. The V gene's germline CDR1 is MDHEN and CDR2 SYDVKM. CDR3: CASKVGGTYSNQPQHF. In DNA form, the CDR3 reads TGTGCCAGCAAGGTTGGGGGCACTTATAGCAATCAGCCCCAGCATTTT. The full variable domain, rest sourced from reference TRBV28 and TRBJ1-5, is DVKVTQSSRYLVKRTGEKVFLECVQDMDHENMFWYRQDPGLGLRLIYFSYDVKMKEKGDIPEGYSVSREKKERFSLILESASTNQTSMYLCASKVGGTYSNQPQHFGDGTRLSIL.

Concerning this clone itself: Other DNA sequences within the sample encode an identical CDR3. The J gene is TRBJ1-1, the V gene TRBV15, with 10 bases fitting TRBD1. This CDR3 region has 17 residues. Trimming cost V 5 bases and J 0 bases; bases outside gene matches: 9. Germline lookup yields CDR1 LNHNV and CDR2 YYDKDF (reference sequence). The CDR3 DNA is TGTGCCACCAGCGCGGGACAGGGGAGGATGGTGAACACTGAAGCTTTCTTT. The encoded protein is CATSAGQGRMVNTEAFF. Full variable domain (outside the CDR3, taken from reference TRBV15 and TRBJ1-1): DAMVIQNPRYQVTQFGKPVTLSCSQTLNHNVMYWYQQKSSQAPKLLFHYYDKDFNNEADTPDNFQSRRPNTSFCFLDIRSPGLGDTAMYLCATSAGQGRMVNTEAFFGQGTRLTVV.

CDR3 sequence (DNA): TGTGCCAGCAGCAAACAGGGGGGACAAAAAGCTTTCTTT. Protein: CASSKQGGQKAFF. The genes are TRBV27 and TRBJ1-1; 8 bases fit TRBD1. The CDR3 loop spans 13 amino acids. Germline V lookup: CDR1 MNHEY, CDR2 SMNVEV (reference sequence). The ends lost 6 bases at V and 9 bases at J; junction bases unmatched: 9.

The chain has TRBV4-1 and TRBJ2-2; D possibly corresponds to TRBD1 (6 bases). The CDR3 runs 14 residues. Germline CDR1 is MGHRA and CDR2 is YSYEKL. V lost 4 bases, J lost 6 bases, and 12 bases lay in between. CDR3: CASSPHGQSGELFF. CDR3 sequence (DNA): TGCGCCAGCAGCCCCCACGGACAGTCCGGGGAGCTGTTTTTT.

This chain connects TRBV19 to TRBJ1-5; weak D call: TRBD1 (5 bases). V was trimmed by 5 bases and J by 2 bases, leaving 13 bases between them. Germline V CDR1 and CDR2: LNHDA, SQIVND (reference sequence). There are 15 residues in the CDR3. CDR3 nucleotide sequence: TGTGCCAGTAGTGGGGCACCAATTCGCAATCAGCCCCAGCATTTT. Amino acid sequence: CASSGAPIRNQPQHF.

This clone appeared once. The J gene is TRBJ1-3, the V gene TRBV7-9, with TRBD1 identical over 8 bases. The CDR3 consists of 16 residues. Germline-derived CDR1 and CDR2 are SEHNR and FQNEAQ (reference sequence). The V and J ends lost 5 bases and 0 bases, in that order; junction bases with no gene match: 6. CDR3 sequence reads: CASSRDRTLSGNTIYF. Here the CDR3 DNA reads TGTGCCAGCAGCCGGGACAGGACCCTCTCTGGAAACACCATATATTTT. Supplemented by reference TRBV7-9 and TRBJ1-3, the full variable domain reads DTGVSQNPRHKITKRGQNVTFRCDPISEHNRLYWYRQTLGQGPEFLTYFQNEAQLEKSRLLSDRFSAERPKGSFSTLEIQRTEQGDSAMYLCASSRDRTLSGNTIYFGEGSWLTVV.

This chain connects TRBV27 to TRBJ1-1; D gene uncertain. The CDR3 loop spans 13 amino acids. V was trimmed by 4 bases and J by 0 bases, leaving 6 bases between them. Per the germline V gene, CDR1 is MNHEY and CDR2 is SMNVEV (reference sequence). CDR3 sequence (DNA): TGTGCCAGCAGTTCCGGGGTGAACACTGAAGCTTTCTTT. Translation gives CASSSGVNTEAFF.

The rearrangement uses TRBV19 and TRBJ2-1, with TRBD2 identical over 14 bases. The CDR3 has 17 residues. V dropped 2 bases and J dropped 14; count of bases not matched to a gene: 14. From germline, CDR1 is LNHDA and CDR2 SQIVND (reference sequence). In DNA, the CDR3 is TGTGCCAGTAGTATATCGGGACTAGCGGGAGACCGGTCGACGAAGTTCTTC. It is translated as CASSISGLAGDRSTKFF.